Included here is one T cell receptor beta chain sequence, with context. This record comes from a study of long-term antiretroviral therapy in people with HIV. Investigators performed immunoSEQ version v3.0 at survey level. This table comes from immunoSEQ multiplex PCR, and its TCRdb copy is limited to in-frame clones, with some not included. The table includes tens of thousands of clones, roughly 82% detected once. Trimming took off 4 bases at V and 4 bases at J, with 17 bases between the two ends. The CDR3 is 15 residues long. The germline CDR1 and CDR2 sequences are SGHRS and YFSETQ. Samples held 1-10 million cryopreserved PBMC before DNA extraction.

The chain is built from TRBV5-1 and TRBJ1-1, with a possible D match to TRBD1 (5 bases). This specimen was unsorted PBMCs, taken 1.1 years before starting antiretroviral therapy. The clonotype originates from a woman in her twenties or thirties with HIV. The CDR3, as DNA: TGCGCCAGCAGCCCGAGCCGGGGACTAGGCACTGAAGCTTTCTTT. Translation gives CASSPSRGLGTEAFF. Full variable domain (missing parts from reference TRBV5-1 and TRBJ1-1): KAGVTQTPRYLIKTRGQQVTLSCSPISGHRSVSWYQQTPGQGLQFLFEYFSETQRNKGNFPGRFSGRQFSNSRSEMNVSTLELGDSALYLCASSPSRGLGTEAFFGQGTRLTVV.